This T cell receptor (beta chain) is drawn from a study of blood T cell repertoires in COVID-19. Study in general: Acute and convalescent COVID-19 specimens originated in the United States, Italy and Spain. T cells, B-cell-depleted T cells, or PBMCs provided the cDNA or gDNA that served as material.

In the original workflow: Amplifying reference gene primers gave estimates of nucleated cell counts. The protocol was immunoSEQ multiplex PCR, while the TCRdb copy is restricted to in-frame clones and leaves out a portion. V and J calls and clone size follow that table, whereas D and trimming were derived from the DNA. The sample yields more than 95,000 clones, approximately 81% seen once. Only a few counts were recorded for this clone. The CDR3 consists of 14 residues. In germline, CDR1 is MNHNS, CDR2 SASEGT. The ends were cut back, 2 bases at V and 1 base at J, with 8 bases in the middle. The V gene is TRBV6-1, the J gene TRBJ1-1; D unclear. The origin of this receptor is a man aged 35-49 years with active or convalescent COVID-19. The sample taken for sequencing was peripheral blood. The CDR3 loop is CASSEFTENTEAFF. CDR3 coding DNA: TGTGCCAGCAGTGAATTTACAGAGAACACTGAAGCTTTCTTT.